These T cell receptor beta chains were read from a single sample in a study of T-cell reconstitution after alpha-beta-depleted transplantation in children. One entry per CDR3 protein results from TCRdb running MiXCR on the PCR reads. The sample yields some 130,000 distinct CDR3 sequences, about 9.6% seen once. The specimen was PBMCs, mostly from graft donor cells, collected 180 days after TCRalphabeta/CD19-depleted stem cell transplant. The receptors shown here come from a girl less than two years old who had a stem cell transplant for combined immunodeficiency, so the T cells may come from the graft donor. Both conserved end residues are part of each CDR3. D genes are given only for firm matches. Only some rows state a clone size, as once, few, many or a class for expanded clones.

clone_size d_call j_call v_call cdr3_nt cdr3_aa
- - TRBJ2-1 TRBV5-1 TGCGCCAGCAGGGCAGGTGCGACCTACTCCTACAATGAGCAGTTCTTC CASRAGATYSYNEQFF
- TRBD2 TRBJ2-7 TRBV12-3/TRBV12-4 TGTGCCAGCAGTTTAGGGCGAGCGGGGTACGAGCAGTACTTC CASSLGRAGYEQYF
many - TRBJ1-1 TRBV10-3 TGTGCCACCGAGGCTGGCTACGGGGCTTTCTTT CATEAGYGAFF
few - TRBJ1-2 TRBV5-1 TGCGCCAGCGGATTAGGACAGATCTTCTATGGCTACACCTTC CASGLGQIFYGYTF
few - TRBJ2-3 TRBV6-1 TGTGCCAGCGGGCCCGTAGCTAAAACTAGCACAGATACGCAGTATTTT CASGPVAKTSTDTQYF
- TRBD2 TRBJ2-3 TRBV20-1 TGCAGTGCTGGGGGACTAGCGGGCCGCACAGATACGCAGTATTTT CSAGGLAGRTDTQYF
few TRBD2 TRBJ2-7 TRBV12-3/TRBV12-4 TGTGCCAGCAGTCAATCCCCCAAAAGCGGGAGGACCACTTACGAGCAGTACTTC CASSQSPKSGRTTYEQYF
- - TRBJ1-1 TRBV7-3 TGTGCCAGCAGTTCGGGTTGGGGGACTGAAGCTTTCTTT CASSSGWGTEAFF
many TRBD1 TRBJ2-7 TRBV20-1 TGCAGTGCGAGACAGGGGGGCGAGCAGTACTTC CSARQGGEQYF
few TRBD2 TRBJ2-3 TRBV7-9 TGTGCCAGCAGCTTTTCAGCGGGGGTGTTCGGCACAGATACGCAGTATTTT CASSFSAGVFGTDTQYF
- TRBD2 TRBJ2-7 TRBV12-3/TRBV12-4 TGTGCCAGCAGCCCCGGGACTAGGGCGGGGGGGCGCTACGAGCAGTACTTC CASSPGTRAGGRYEQYF
few TRBD2 TRBJ2-1 TRBV29-1 TGCAGCGTTGTTTCTCCTAGCGGCCATTACAATGAGCAGTTCTTC CSVVSPSGHYNEQFF
- - TRBJ2-3 TRBV28 TGTGCCAGCAGTTTGGTTGGGGTAAATACGCAGTATTTT CASSLVGVNTQYF
few - TRBJ2-5 TRBV28 TGTGCCAGCAGTTTACCCGCTCGGGAGACCCAGTACTTC CASSLPARETQYF
- - TRBJ2-3 TRBV20-1 TGCAGTGCTAGAGGAGACGGCACAGATACGCAGTATTTT CSARGDGTDTQYF
- - TRBJ2-4 TRBV12-3/TRBV12-4 TGTGCCAGCAGTTCTTCCGGGACCGGGGGCAAAAACATTCAGTACTTC CASSSSGTGGKNIQYF
- TRBD1 TRBJ1-3 TRBV6-5 TGTGCCAGCAGTTCCATCGGACAGGGGTGGTTCTCTGGAAACACCATATATTTT CASSSIGQGWFSGNTIYF
few - TRBJ1-5 TRBV5-5 TGTGCCAGCAGCTTGACAGGGAATAGCAATCAGCCCCAGCATTTT CASSLTGNSNQPQHF
- - TRBJ1-6 TRBV27 TGTGCCAGCAGTTTACGAGGGGTAAATTCACCCCTCCACTTT CASSLRGVNSPLHF
few - TRBJ1-6 TRBV10-3 TGTGCCATCGGTATTGAAGGGATTTCACCCCTCCACTTT CAIGIEGISPLHF
few - TRBJ2-1 TRBV5-1 TGCGCCAGCAGCTTCTGGTTTGGCTCCTACAATGAGCAGTTCTTC CASSFWFGSYNEQFF
few - TRBJ2-7 TRBV6-1 TGTGCCAGCAGGCCGGCTTCTTTCTACGAGCAGTACTTC CASRPASFYEQYF
few TRBD2 TRBJ2-3 TRBV15 TGTGCCACCAGCGCGGGTATAGCGGGAGCTTTAGATACGCAGTATTTT CATSAGIAGALDTQYF
many - TRBJ1-5 TRBV20-1 TGCAGTGCTAGCGGGACACTTAGCAATCAGCCCCAGCATTTT CSASGTLSNQPQHF
many TRBD1 TRBJ1-1 TRBV5-1 TGCGCCAGCACCCTCGGACAGGGTTTGAACACTGAAGCTTTCTTT CASTLGQGLNTEAFF
many - TRBJ2-1 TRBV7-2 TGTGCCAGCAGCTTAAGGCTCGGGAGCGATGAGCAGTTCTTC CASSLRLGSDEQFF
many - TRBJ1-3 TRBV9 TGTGCCAGCAGCGTAGCTTCCGGGTCTGGAAACACCATATATTTT CASSVASGSGNTIYF
- - TRBJ2-2 TRBV7-2 TGTGCCAGCAGCTTCAGGGTTTCCGGGGAGCTGTTTTTT CASSFRVSGELFF
- - TRBJ2-7 TRBV28 TGTGCCAGCAGCCCGGGACTCGGTAACTCCTACGAGCAGTACTTC CASSPGLGNSYEQYF
- TRBD2 TRBJ2-7 TRBV4-1 TGCGCCAGCAGCAAGGGTATGGGCTCTAGCGGGGGCAACTCCTACGAGCAGTACTTC CASSKGMGSSGGNSYEQYF
few TRBD1 TRBJ2-1 TRBV4-3 TGCGCCAGCAGGGAGGGACAGGGGTCTGTCAATGAGCAGTTCTTC CASREGQGSVNEQFF
few - TRBJ2-7 TRBV12-3/TRBV12-4 TGTGCCAGCAGTTTAGACCATAACCCCCGATACGAGCAGTACTTC CASSLDHNPRYEQYF
- - TRBJ1-1 TRBV18 TGTGCCAGCTCACCCGAGCTGACGAACACTGAAGCTTTCTTT CASSPELTNTEAFF
- TRBD1 TRBJ2-6 TRBV7-2 TGTGCCAGCAGCCGGGACAGGGTATGGACTGGGGCCAACGTCCTGACTTTC CASSRDRVWTGANVLTF
many TRBD1 TRBJ2-2 TRBV5-1 TGCGCCAGCAGCCCCGGACAGGGACGGGTTCCCGGGGAGCTGTTTTTT CASSPGQGRVPGELFF